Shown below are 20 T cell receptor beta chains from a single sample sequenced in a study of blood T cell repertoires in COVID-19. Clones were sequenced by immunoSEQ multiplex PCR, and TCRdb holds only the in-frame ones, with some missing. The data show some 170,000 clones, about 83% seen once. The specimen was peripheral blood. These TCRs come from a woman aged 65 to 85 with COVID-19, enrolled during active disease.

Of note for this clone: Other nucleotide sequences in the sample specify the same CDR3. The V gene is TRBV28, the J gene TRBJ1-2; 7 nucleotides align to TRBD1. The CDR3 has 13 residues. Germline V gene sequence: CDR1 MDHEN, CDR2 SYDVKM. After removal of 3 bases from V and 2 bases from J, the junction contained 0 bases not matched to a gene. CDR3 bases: TGTGCCAGCAGTTTGGGACAGAACTATGGCTACACCTTC. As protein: CASSLGQNYGYTF.

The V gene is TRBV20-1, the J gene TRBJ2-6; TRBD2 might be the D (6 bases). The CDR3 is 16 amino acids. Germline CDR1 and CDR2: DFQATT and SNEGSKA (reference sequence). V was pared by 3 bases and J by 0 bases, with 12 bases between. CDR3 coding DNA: TGCAGTGCTAGTTCTTTCGGGGGCTCTGGGGCCAACGTCCTGACTTTC. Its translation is CSASSFGGSGANVLTF.

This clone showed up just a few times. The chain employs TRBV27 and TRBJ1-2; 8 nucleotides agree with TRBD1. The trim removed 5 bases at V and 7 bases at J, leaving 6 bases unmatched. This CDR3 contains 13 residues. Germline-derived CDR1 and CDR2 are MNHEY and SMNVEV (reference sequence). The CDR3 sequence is CASSAGQGGGYTF. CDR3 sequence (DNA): TGTGCCAGCAGTGCCGGACAGGGTGGTGGCTACACCTTC.

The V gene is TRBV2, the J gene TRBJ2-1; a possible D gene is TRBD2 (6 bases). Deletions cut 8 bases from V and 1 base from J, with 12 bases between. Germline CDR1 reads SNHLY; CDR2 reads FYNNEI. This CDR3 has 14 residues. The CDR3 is CASGGTQSYNEQFF. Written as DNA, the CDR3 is TGTGCCAGCGGAGGGACCCAGTCCTACAATGAGCAGTTCTTC.

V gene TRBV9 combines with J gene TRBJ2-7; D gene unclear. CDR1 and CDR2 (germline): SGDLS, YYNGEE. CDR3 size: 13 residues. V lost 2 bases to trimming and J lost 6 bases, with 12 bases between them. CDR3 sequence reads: CASSVDSSLEQYF. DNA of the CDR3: TGTGCCAGCAGCGTCGACTCCTCTCTCGAGCAGTACTTC.

The CDR3 sequence is CSVSTGGSPLHF. The CDR3 nucleotides are TGCAGCGTTTCGACAGGGGGATCACCCCTCCACTTT. The chain employs TRBV29-1 and TRBJ1-6, with 9 bases aligning to TRBD1. With 5 bases clipped from V and 10 bases from J, the junction kept 3 bases outside the gene matches. The CDR3 loop spans 12 amino acids. The germline V gene encodes CDR1 SQVTM and CDR2 ANQGSEA.

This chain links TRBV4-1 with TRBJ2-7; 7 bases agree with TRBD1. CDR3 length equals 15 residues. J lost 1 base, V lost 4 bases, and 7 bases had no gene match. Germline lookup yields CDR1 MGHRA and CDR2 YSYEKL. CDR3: CASSRGTAQSYEQYF. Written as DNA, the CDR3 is TGCGCCAGCAGCCGAGGGACAGCCCAATCCTACGAGCAGTACTTC.

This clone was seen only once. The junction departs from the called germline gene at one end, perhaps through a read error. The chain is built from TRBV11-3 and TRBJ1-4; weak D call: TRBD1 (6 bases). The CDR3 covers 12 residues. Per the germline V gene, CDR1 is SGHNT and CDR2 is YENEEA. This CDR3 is CASSPGQPWGLF. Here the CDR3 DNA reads TGTGCCAGCAGTCCGGGGCAACCGTGGGGGCTTTTT.

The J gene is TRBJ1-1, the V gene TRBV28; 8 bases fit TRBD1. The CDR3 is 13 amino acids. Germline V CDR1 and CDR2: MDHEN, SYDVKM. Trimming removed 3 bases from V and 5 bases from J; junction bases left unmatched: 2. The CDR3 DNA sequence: TGTGCCAGCAGTTTCAGGGGGCGAACTGAAGCTTTCTTT. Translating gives CASSFRGRTEAFF.

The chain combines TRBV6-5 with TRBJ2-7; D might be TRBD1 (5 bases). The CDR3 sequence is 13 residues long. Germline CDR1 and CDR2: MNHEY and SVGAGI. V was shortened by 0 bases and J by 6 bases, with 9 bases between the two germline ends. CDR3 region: CASSYSYQGEQYF. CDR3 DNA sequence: TGTGCCAGCAGTTACTCGTACCAGGGCGAGCAGTACTTC.

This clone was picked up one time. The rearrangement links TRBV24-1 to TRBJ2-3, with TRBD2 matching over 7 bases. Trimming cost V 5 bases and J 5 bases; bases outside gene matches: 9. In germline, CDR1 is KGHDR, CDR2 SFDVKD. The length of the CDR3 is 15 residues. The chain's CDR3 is CATSGAGPGGDTQYF. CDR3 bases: TGTGCCACCAGTGGTGCAGGGCCGGGGGGAGATACGCAGTATTTT.

Here the CDR3 reads CASSAMTANYGYTF. CDR3 sequence (DNA): TGTGCCAGTAGTGCGATGACAGCTAACTATGGCTACACCTTC. The genes are TRBV19 and TRBJ1-2; possibly TRBD1 for D (5 bases). Germline-derived CDR1 and CDR2 are LNHDA and SQIVND (reference sequence). This CDR3 spans 14 amino acids. Trimming pared 5 bases from V and 0 bases from J, leaving 10 bases between.

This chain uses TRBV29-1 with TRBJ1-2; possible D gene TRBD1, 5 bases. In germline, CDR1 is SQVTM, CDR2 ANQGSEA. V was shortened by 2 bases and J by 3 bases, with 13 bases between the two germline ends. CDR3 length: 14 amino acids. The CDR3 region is CSVESWGQDYGYTF. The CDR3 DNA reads TGCAGCGTTGAAAGTTGGGGCCAGGACTATGGCTACACCTTC.

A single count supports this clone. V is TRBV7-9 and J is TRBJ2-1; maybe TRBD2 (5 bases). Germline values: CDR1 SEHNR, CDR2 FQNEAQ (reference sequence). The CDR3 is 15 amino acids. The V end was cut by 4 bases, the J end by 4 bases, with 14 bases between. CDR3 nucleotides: TGTGCCAGCAGCTCCCTAGAGGCGGGTTACAATGAGCAGTTCTTC. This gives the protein CASSSLEAGYNEQFF.

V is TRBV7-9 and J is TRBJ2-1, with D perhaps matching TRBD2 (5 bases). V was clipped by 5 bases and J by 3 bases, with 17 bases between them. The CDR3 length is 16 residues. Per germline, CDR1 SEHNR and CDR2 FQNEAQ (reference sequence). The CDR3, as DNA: TGTGCCAGCAGCCTCTCCCGAAGCGGACGCTACAATGAGCAGTTCTTC. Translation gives CASSLSRSGRYNEQFF.

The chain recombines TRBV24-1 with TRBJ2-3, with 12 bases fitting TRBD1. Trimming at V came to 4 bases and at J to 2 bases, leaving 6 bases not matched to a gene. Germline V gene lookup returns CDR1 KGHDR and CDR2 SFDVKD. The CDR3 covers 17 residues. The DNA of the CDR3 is TGTGCCACCAGTGACAGGGGGACAGGGGGCTTCACAGATACGCAGTATTTT. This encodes CATSDRGTGGFTDTQYF.

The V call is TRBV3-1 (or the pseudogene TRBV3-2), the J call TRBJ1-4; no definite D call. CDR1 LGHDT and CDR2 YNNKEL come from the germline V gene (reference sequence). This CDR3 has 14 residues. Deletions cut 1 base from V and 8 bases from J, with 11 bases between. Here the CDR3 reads CASSQGRAEEKLFF. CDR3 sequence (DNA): TGTGCCAGCAGCCAAGGCCGTGCAGAAGAAAAACTGTTTTTT.

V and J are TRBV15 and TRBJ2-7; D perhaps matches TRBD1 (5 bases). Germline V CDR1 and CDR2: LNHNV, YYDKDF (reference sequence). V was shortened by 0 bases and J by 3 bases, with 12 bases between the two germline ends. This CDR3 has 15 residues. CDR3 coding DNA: TGTGCCACCAGCAGAGATCCCGCAGGGTTCTACGAGCAGTACTTC. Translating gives CATSRDPAGFYEQYF.

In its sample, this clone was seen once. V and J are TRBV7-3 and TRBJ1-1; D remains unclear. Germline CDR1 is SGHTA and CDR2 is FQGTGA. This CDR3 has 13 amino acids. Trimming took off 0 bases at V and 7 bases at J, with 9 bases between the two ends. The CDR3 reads CASSLTPGGEAFF. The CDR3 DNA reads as TGTGCCAGCAGCTTAACCCCCGGCGGTGAAGCTTTCTTT.

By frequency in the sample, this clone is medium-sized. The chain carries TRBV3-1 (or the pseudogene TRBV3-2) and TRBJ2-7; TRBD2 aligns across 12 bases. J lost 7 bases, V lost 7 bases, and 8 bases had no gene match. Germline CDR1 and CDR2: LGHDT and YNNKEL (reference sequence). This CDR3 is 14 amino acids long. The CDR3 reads CASNTSGRTGEQYF. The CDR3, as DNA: TGTGCCAGCAACACTAGCGGGAGGACTGGGGAGCAGTACTTC.